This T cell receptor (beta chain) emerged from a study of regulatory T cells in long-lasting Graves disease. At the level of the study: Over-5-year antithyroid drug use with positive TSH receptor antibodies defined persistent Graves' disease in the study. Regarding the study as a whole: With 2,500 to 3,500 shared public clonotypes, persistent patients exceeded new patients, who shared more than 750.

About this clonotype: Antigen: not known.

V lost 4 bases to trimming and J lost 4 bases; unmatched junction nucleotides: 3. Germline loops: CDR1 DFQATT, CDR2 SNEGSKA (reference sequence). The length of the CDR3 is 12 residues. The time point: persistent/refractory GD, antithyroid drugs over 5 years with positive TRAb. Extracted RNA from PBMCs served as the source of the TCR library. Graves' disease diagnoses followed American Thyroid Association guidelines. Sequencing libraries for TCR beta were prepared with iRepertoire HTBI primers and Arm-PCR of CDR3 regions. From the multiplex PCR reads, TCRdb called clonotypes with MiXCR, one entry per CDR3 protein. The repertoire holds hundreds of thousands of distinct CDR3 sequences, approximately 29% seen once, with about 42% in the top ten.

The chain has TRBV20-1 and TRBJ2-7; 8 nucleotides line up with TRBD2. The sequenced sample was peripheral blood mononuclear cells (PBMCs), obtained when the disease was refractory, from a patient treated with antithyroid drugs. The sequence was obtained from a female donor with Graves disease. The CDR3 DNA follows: TGCAGTGCTAACGGGAGGGCTTACGAGCAGTACTTC. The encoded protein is CSANGRAYEQYF.